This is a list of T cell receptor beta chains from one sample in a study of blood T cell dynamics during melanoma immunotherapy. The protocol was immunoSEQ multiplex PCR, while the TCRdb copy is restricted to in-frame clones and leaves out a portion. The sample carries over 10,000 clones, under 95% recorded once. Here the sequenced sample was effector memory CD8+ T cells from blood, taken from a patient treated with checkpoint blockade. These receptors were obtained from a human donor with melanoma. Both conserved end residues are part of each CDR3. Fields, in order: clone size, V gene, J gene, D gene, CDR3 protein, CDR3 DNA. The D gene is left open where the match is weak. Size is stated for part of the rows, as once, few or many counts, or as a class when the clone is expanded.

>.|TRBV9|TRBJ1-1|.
CASSLSEDRNTEAFF
TGTGCCAGCAGCCTCTCGGAAGACCGGAACACTGAAGCTTTCTTT
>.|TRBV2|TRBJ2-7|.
CASSENFYEQYF
TGTGCCAGCAGCGAGAACTTCTACGAGCAGTACTTC
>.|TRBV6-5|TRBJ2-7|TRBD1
CASSPRDRTYEQYF
TGTGCCAGCAGTCCCCGGGACAGGACCTACGAGCAGTACTTC
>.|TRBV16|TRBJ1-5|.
CASSQWERGSNQPQHF
TGTGCCAGCAGCCAATGGGAAAGGGGGAGTAATCAGCCCCAGCATTTT
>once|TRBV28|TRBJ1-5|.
CASSSTQAYSNQPQHF
TGTGCCAGCAGTTCGACTCAGGCTTATAGCAATCAGCCCCAGCATTTT
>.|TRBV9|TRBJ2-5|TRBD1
CASTTTGGVETQYF
TGTGCCAGCACAACAACAGGGGGAGTAGAGACCCAGTACTTC
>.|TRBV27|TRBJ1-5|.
CASSLDSNQPQHF
TGTGCCAGCAGTTTGGATAGCAATCAGCCCCAGCATTTT
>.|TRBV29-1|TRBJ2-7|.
CSVESKENYEQYF
TGCAGCGTTGAATCTAAGGAAAACTACGAGCAGTACTTC
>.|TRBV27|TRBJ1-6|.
CASRDRSGSPLHF
TGTGCCAGCAGGGACCGTTCGGGTTCACCCCTCCACTTT
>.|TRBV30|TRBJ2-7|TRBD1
CAWNFGQGYEQYF
TGTGCCTGGAATTTTGGACAGGGCTACGAGCAGTACTTC
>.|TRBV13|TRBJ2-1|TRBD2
CASSSRTSDNEQFF
TGTGCCAGCAGCTCTAGGACTAGCGATAATGAGCAGTTCTTC
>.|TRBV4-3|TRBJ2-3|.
CASSQVVQGVSTDTQYF
TGCGCCAGCAGCCAAGTTGTTCAGGGAGTTTCCACAGATACGCAGTATTTT
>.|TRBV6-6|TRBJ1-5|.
CASSYGSNQPQHF
TGTGCCAGCAGTTACGGGAGCAATCAGCCCCAGCATTTT
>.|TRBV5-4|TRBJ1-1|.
CASSSPFGGEAFF
TGTGCCAGCAGCTCCCCCTTCGGAGGTGAAGCTTTCTTT
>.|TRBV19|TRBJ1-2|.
CASTITGDFLYGYTF
TGTGCCAGTACGATTACTGGGGACTTCCTTTATGGCTACACCTTC
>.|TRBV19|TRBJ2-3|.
CASSPGTLASTDTQYF
TGTGCCAGTAGTCCCGGGACTTTAGCTAGCACAGATACGCAGTATTTT
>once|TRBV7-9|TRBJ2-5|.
CASSFSETQYF
TGTGCCAGCAGCTTTTCTGAGACCCAGTACTTC
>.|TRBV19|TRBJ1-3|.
CASSLTAGAGNTIYF
TGTGCCAGTAGCCTAACCGCAGGGGCTGGAAACACCATATATTTT
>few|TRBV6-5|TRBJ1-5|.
CASSLGLNSNQPQHF
TGTGCCAGCAGTTTGGGCCTTAATAGCAATCAGCCCCAGCATTTT
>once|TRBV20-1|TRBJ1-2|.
CSAPGRYGYTF
TGCAGTGCCCCAGGTCGTTATGGCTACACCTTC
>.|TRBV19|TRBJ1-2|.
CASRVGETGYTF
TGTGCCAGTAGGGTGGGGGAAACTGGCTACACCTTC
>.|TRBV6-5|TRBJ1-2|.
CASSYGAANYGYTF
TGTGCCAGCAGTTACGGGGCAGCTAACTATGGCTACACCTTC